This T cell receptor (beta chain) is from a study of cytomegalovirus exposure and HLA in healthy donors. The PCR had 60 Vbeta and 13 Jbeta primers. Only in-frame clones appear in the TCRdb table, and some are missing; sequencing was by immunoSEQ multiplex PCR. This sample carries about 120,000 clones, approximately 65% of them seen once, and the ten largest clones take roughly 1.4%. The CDR3 runs to 13 residues. With 8 bases clipped from V and 7 bases from J, the junction kept 8 bases outside the gene matches. Per germline, CDR1 LNHDA and CDR2 SQIVND (reference sequence). Sequenced input: PBMCs. This TCR was recovered from a man between 18 and 35 years old in good health and CMV-seronegative. This rearrangement joins TRBV19 to TRBJ2-1, with TRBD2 matching over 7 bases. CDR3 nucleotides: TGTGCCAGTGCCGGGGAGGGCCCAAATGAGCAGTTCTTC. It codes for CASAGEGPNEQFF. Supplemented by reference TRBV19 and TRBJ2-1, the full variable domain reads DGGITQSPKYLFRKEGQNVTLSCEQNLNHDAMYWYRQDPGQGLRLIYYSQIVNDFQKGDIAEGYSVSREKKESFPLTVTSAQKNPTAFYLCASAGEGPNEQFFGPGTRLTVL.